Detailed here is one T cell receptor (beta chain). This sample is part of a study of shared T cell receptors in the human thymus. From germline, CDR1 is SGHTA and CDR2 FQGNSA. Germline trimming cut 5 bases from V and 1 base from J; bases unmatched to any gene: 14. There are 17 residues in the CDR3. Repertoires were generated with immunoSEQ multiplex PCR, while TCRdb's copy carries only in-frame clones and drops some. Altogether hundreds of thousands of clones are present, around three quarters being singletons, with the ten largest covering around 0.012%. The sample was also reused in another study, on human thymus T cells. That paper notes: Donation came from healthy Finnish infants having corrective surgery for congenital heart defects. Obtained as resections during corrective heart surgery, the thymus tissue was then studied.

The receptor was isolated from a boy in the first two years of life with a congenital heart defect. Sequenced sample: thymocytes. The V call is TRBV7-2, the J call TRBJ2-7, with 7 positions matching TRBD2. CDR3 sequence reads: CASSASGVLAPSYEQYF. CDR3 bases: TGTGCCAGCAGCGCTAGCGGCGTTCTAGCGCCATCCTACGAGCAGTACTTC.